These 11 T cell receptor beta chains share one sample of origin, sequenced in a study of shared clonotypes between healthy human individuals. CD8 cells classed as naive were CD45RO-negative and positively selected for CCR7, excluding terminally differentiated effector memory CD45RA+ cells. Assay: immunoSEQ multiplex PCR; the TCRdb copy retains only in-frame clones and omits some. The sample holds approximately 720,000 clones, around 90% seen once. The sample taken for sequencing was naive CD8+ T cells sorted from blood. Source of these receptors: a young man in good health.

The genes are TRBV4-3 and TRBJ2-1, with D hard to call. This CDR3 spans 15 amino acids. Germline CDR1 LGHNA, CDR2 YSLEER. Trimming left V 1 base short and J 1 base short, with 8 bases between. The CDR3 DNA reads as TGCGCCAGCAGCCAAGGTCTGGGATCCTACAATGAGCAGTTCTTC. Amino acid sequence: CASSQGLGSYNEQFF.

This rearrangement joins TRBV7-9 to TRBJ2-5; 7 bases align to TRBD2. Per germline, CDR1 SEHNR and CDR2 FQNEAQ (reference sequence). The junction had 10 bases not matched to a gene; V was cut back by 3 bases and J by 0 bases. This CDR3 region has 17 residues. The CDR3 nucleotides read TGTGCCAGCAGCTTCGGGGGGAAGAGGCATCACCAAGAGACCCAGTACTTC. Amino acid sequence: CASSFGGKRHHQETQYF.

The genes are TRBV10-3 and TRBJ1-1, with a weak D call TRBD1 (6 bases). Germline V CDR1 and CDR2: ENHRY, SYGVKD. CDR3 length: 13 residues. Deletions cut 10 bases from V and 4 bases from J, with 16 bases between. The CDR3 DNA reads TGTGCCAGCAATAACAGGGTGGGCACTGAAGCTTTCTTT. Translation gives CASNNRVGTEAFF.

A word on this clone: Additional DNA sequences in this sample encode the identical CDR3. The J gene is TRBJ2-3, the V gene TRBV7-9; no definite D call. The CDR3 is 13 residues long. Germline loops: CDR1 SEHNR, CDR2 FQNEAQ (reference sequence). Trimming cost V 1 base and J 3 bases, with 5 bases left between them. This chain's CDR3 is CASSLEGTDTQYF. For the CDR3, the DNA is TGTGCCAGCAGCTTAGAAGGGACAGATACGCAGTATTTT. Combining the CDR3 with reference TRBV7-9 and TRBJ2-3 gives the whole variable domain DTGVSQNPRHKITKRGQNVTFRCDPISEHNRLYWYRQTLGQGPEFLTYFQNEAQLEKSRLLSDRFSAERPKGSFSTLEIQRTEQGDSAMYLCASSLEGTDTQYFGPGTRLTVL.

The CDR3 here is CASSSRGETSYEQYF. The CDR3 DNA reads as TGTGCCAGCAGCAGTAGAGGGGAAACGAGCTACGAGCAGTACTTC. V and J are TRBV27 and TRBJ2-7; D possibly uses TRBD1 or TRBD2 (5 bases each). V gave up 6 bases and J gave up 3 bases, with 18 bases separating them. Germline V lookup: CDR1 MNHEY, CDR2 SMNVEV (reference sequence). This CDR3 contains 15 residues.

The chain's CDR3 is CASSSGYTTTNEKLFF. CDR3 DNA: TGTGCCAGCAGTTCGGGATATACCACAACTAATGAAAAACTGTTTTTT. V and J are TRBV27 and TRBJ1-4; D gene ambiguous. V was trimmed by 4 bases and J by 0 bases, leaving 12 bases between them. Per germline, CDR1 MNHEY and CDR2 SMNVEV (reference sequence). CDR3 length: 16 residues.

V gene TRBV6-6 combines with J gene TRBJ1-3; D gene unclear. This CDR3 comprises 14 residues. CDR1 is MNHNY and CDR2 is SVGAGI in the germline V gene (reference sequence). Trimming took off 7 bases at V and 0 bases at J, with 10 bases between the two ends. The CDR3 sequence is CASKRTDSGNTIYF. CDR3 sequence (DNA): TGTGCCAGCAAACGGACCGACTCTGGAAACACCATATATTTT.

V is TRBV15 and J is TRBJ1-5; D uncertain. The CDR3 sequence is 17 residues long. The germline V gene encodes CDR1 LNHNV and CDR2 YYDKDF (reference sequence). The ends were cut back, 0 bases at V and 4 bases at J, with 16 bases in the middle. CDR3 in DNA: TGTGCCACCAGCAGAGACGGCGTCTACAGAGGGAATCAGCCCCAGCATTTT. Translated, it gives CATSRDGVYRGNQPQHF.

CDR3: CAIAGGGGPDTQYF. Written as DNA, the CDR3 is TGTGCCATCGCTGGAGGGGGCGGCCCAGATACGCAGTATTTT. The chain couples TRBV6-6 to TRBJ2-3; tentatively, D is TRBD1 (7 bases). V shed 10 bases and J shed 4 bases, with 18 bases lying between them. CDR1 and CDR2 (germline): MNHNY, SVGAGI (reference sequence). The length of the CDR3 is 14 residues.

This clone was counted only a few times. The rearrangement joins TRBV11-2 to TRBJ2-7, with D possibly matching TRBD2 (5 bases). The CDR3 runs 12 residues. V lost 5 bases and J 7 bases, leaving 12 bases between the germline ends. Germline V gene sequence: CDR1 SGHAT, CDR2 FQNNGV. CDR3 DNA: TGTGCCAGCAGCCCGCCTTCGGGGGAGCAGTACTTC. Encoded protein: CASSPPSGEQYF.

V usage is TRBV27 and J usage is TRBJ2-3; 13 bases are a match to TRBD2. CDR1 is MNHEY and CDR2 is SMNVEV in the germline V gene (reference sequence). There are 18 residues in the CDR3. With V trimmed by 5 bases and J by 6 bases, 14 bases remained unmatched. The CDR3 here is CASSLGTSGNLYSDTQYF. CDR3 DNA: TGTGCCAGCAGTCTCGGGACTAGCGGGAACCTTTATTCTGATACGCAGTATTTT.